This T cell receptor (beta chain) was retrieved from a study of PD-1 blockade in classical Hodgkin lymphoma. As for time point: newly diagnosed, previously untreated cHL patient sample. The CDR3 spans 14 residues. CDR1 is SGDLS and CDR2 is YYNGEE in the germline V gene. The ends lost 0 bases at V and 6 bases at J; junction bases unmatched: 3. This clone was seen just once. Its antigen remains unknown. The method was immunoSEQ multiplex PCR; TCRdb's version includes in-frame clones alone and lacks a portion of them. In the table there are some 70,000 clones, about 93% of which are singletons. Broader study findings: Healthy donors reportedly exceeded newly diagnosed patients in baseline TCR diversity.

This chain joins TRBV9 and TRBJ2-1, with 7 bases identical to TRBD1. Sequences were obtained from peripheral blood mononuclear cells (PBMCs). The sequence was obtained from a human donor with classical Hodgkin lymphoma. The CDR3 is CASSVERDSNEQFF. The CDR3 nucleotides read TGTGCCAGCAGCGTAGAAAGGGACAGCAATGAGCAGTTCTTC.